A selection of T cell receptor beta chains follows, all from one sample in a study of blood T cell repertoires in COVID-19. Assay: immunoSEQ multiplex PCR; the TCRdb copy retains only in-frame clones and omits some. Altogether roughly 130,000 clones are present, 80% being singletons, with the ten largest covering approximately 16%. The sequenced sample was peripheral blood. The receptors here all came from a man in his fifties or sixties with active or convalescent COVID-19. The CDR3 runs from the conserved cysteine through the conserved F or W. The D gene is left open where the match is weak. Size values are once, few and many counts, or a class for expanded clones, and some rows have none.

j_call clone_size v_call d_call cdr3_aa cdr3_nt
TRBJ2-7 . TRBV19 TRBD2 CASSIDLAGAAGEQYF TGTGCCAGTAGTATAGACTTAGCGGGCGCAGCCGGGGAGCAGTACTTC
TRBJ1-2 . TRBV5-6 . CASSLQGFNYGYTF TGTGCCAGCAGCTTGCAGGGGTTCAACTATGGCTACACCTTC
TRBJ1-5 . TRBV7-8 . CASSLSGTNNQPQHF TGTGCCAGCAGCTTATCTGGGACAAACAATCAGCCCCAGCATTTT
TRBJ2-4 . TRBV2 TRBD1 CASRPTQGAADIQYF TGTGCCAGCAGGCCCACCCAGGGGGCGGCGGACATTCAGTACTTC
TRBJ2-7 . TRBV6-6 . CASSYWVTGGNEQYF TGTGCCAGCAGTTACTGGGTGACAGGCGGCAACGAGCAGTACTTC
TRBJ1-4 . TRBV27 TRBD1 CASSPSGTGNEKLFF TGTGCCAGCAGTCCCTCCGGGACAGGGAATGAAAAACTGTTTTTT
TRBJ2-1 . TRBV5-1 TRBD2 CASSLVRVAGGLYNEQFF TGCGCCAGCAGCTTGGTTCGGGTAGCGGGAGGGCTATACAATGAGCAGTTCTTC
TRBJ2-1 . TRBV19 TRBD1 CASNPGQGAYNEQFF TGTGCCAGTAACCCGGGACAGGGGGCCTACAATGAGCAGTTCTTC
TRBJ2-5 . TRBV9 TRBD2 CASSVGTSGLQETQYF TGTGCCAGCAGCGTAGGGACTAGCGGGTTACAAGAGACCCAGTACTTC
TRBJ2-7 . TRBV18 TRBD2 CASSPLAGFSHEQYF TGTGCCAGCTCGCCTCTAGCGGGTTTCTCGCACGAGCAGTACTTC
TRBJ2-3 . TRBV9 TRBD2 CASSALAGSTDMQYF TGTGCCAGCAGCGCCTTAGCGGGAAGCACAGATATGCAGTATTTT
TRBJ1-1 . TRBV6-2/TRBV6-3 . CASSPGKLTNTEAFF TGTGCCAGCAGCCCCGGGAAACTTACGAACACTGAAGCTTTCTTT
TRBJ2-2 . TRBV7-8 . CASSLADRYTGELFF TGTGCCAGCAGCTTAGCCGACAGATACACCGGGGAGCTGTTTTTT
TRBJ1-1 . TRBV7-9 . CASSLLQGNLKTEAFF TGTGCCAGCAGCTTACTCCAGGGTAATTTGAAGACTGAAGCTTTCTTT
TRBJ1-3 . TRBV28 TRBD1 CASSFWTGRGNTIYF TGTGCCAGCAGTTTCTGGACAGGGCGGGGAAACACCATATATTTT
TRBJ2-7 . TRBV6-5 TRBD2 CATSVAGSSYEQYF TGTGCCACCTCTGTAGCGGGAAGCTCCTACGAGCAGTACTTC
TRBJ2-2 . TRBV4-3 . CASSHYRLDASTGELFF TGCGCCAGCAGCCACTACCGACTAGATGCGTCAACCGGGGAGCTGTTTTTT
TRBJ1-1 . TRBV7-9 . CASSPHLNTEAFF TGTGCCAGCAGCCCTCACTTGAACACTGAAGCTTTCTTT
TRBJ2-4 few TRBV6-1 . CASSEGGGRFRAKNIQYF TGTGCCAGCAGTGAAGGGGGGGGCAGGTTTCGAGCCAAAAACATTCAGTACTTC
TRBJ2-3 few TRBV7-6 . CASSSRDLTDTQYF TGTGCCAGCAGCTCACGGGACTTGACAGATACGCAGTATTTT
TRBJ2-1 . TRBV6-1 TRBD2 CASSDPGLAAPGDEQFF TGTGCCAGCAGTGACCCGGGACTAGCCGCACCCGGCGATGAGCAGTTCTTC
TRBJ2-7 . TRBV9 . CASSVGQGLGEQYF TGTGCCAGCAGCGTAGGTCAGGGCTTGGGGGAGCAGTACTTC
TRBJ1-4 . TRBV24-1 TRBD1 CATNDRASRTNEKLFF TGTGCCACCAACGACAGGGCTAGCCGAACTAATGAAAAACTGTTTTTT
TRBJ2-5 . TRBV7-9 . CASSLTWGREVETQYF TGTGCCAGCAGCTTAACATGGGGGCGCGAAGTAGAGACCCAGTACTTC
TRBJ1-2 . TRBV10-3 TRBD1 CAISESGGGKGYTF TGTGCCATCAGTGAGTCCGGAGGGGGCAAGGGCTACACCTTC
TRBJ2-7 . TRBV28 . CASSLDRTYEQYF TGTGCCAGCAGTTTAGACAGAACCTACGAGCAGTACTTC
TRBJ2-5 . TRBV7-6 TRBD2 CASSPGTSGSFLYQETQYF TGTGCCAGCAGCCCGGGGACTAGCGGGAGTTTCTTGTACCAAGAGACCCAGTACTTC
TRBJ2-1 . TRBV30 . CAWSALAFSYNEQFF TGTGCCTGGAGTGCACTAGCCTTCTCCTACAATGAGCAGTTCTTC
TRBJ2-1 few TRBV24-1 . CATSATTLRTGTGKWDEQFF TGTGCCACCAGTGCCACAACGTTACGAACCGGGACTGGGAAATGGGATGAGCAGTTCTTC
TRBJ1-2 . TRBV24-1 TRBD1 CATRYNGTGDFYTF TGTGCCACCCGGTATAATGGGACAGGGGATTTCTACACCTTC
TRBJ1-2 many TRBV7-2 . CASSRTGGYTF TGTGCCAGCAGCCGTACGGGAGGCTACACCTTC
TRBJ2-1 . TRBV1 . CTSSQGRLAPPASYNEQFF TGCACCAGCAGCCAAGGCCGACTAGCCCCTCCCGCGTCCTACAATGAGCAGTTCTTC
TRBJ1-1 . TRBV28 . CASSPLYTEAFF TGTGCCAGCAGTCCCCTTTACACTGAAGCTTTCTTT
TRBJ2-1 . TRBV24-1 TRBD2 CATSDFSGGRAYNEQFF TGTGCCACCAGTGATTTTAGCGGCGGGAGGGCCTACAATGAGCAGTTCTTC
TRBJ2-7 . TRBV14 . CASSHKSGTYEQYF TGTGCCAGCAGCCACAAGTCGGGAACCTACGAGCAGTACTTC
TRBJ2-2 . TRBV3-1/TRBV3-2 TRBD2 CASSLRTSGGNTGELFF TGTGCCAGCAGCCTCCGGACTAGCGGGGGGAACACCGGGGAGCTGTTTTTT
TRBJ1-1 . TRBV18 . CASSPFGGHTEAFF TGTGCCAGCTCACCATTCGGAGGACACACTGAAGCTTTCTTT
TRBJ1-2 . TRBV6-5 . CASSRTQGSRGGYTF TGTGCCAGCAGCCGAACCCAGGGAAGTCGAGGTGGCTACACCTTC
TRBJ2-3 . TRBV7-3 TRBD1 CASSPDRGRTDTQYF TGTGCCAGCAGCCCTGACAGGGGGCGAACAGATACGCAGTATTTT
TRBJ1-2 . TRBV10-1 . CASSYYRARYYGYTF TGCGCCAGCAGTTACTACAGGGCGCGATACTATGGCTACACCTTC
TRBJ2-2 once TRBV27 . CASSFFAGASNTGELFF TGTGCCAGCAGTTTCTTCGCAGGGGCGTCTAACACCGGGGAGCTGTTTTTT
TRBJ2-1 few TRBV5-4 . CASSPLGALSYNEQFF TGTGCCAGCAGCCCCCTGGGGGCCCTCTCCTACAATGAGCAGTTCTTC
TRBJ2-2 . TRBV19 TRBD1 CASSDRGNTGELFF TGTGCCAGTAGTGACAGGGGGAACACCGGGGAGCTGTTTTTT
TRBJ2-7 once TRBV19 . CASKASVAYEQYF TGTGCCAGTAAGGCTAGCGTAGCCTACGAGCAGTACTTC
TRBJ2-3 . TRBV14 TRBD1 CASSLDRGRGDTQYF TGTGCCAGCAGCTTGGACAGGGGGCGAGGAGATACGCAGTATTTT
TRBJ2-6 . TRBV11-2 . CASSSIRPSGDHVLTF TGTGCCAGCAGCTCCATTAGGCCTTCGGGGGACCACGTCCTGACTTTC
TRBJ2-3 . TRBV27 . CAISTGVTDTQYF TGTGCCATCTCAACGGGAGTCACAGATACGCAGTATTTT
TRBJ2-3 . TRBV10-3 TRBD2 CAISPGLAGDTDTQYF TGTGCCATCAGTCCCGGACTAGCGGGAGACACAGATACGCAGTATTTT
TRBJ2-1 . TRBV4-2 TRBD1 CASSPGGVQGNEQFF TGTGCCAGCAGCCCAGGGGGCGTTCAAGGCAATGAGCAGTTCTTC
TRBJ2-1 . TRBV27 . CASRPRINPGEGDEQFF TGTGCCAGCAGGCCGCGCATTAACCCGGGGGAAGGGGATGAGCAGTTCTTC
TRBJ2-1 . TRBV27 . CASSRIPQGSYNEQFF TGTGCCAGCAGTCGAATCCCCCAGGGGTCCTACAATGAGCAGTTCTTC
TRBJ1-4 . TRBV27 TRBD1 CASRTGNEKLFF TGTGCCAGTAGGACAGGGAATGAAAAACTGTTTTTT
TRBJ2-1 once TRBV9 TRBD2 CASSVGLAGSSYNEQFF TGTGCCAGCAGCGTAGGACTAGCGGGTAGCTCCTACAATGAGCAGTTCTTC
TRBJ1-2 . TRBV5-6 TRBD1 CASSSRGQVVYGYTF TGTGCCAGCAGCTCCAGGGGGCAGGTGGTCTATGGCTACACCTTC
TRBJ1-3 . TRBV7-9 . CASSYDRGNTIYF TGTGCCAGCAGCTACGACAGGGGAAACACCATATATTTT
TRBJ1-5 . TRBV19 TRBD1 CASSDRGGGNQPQHF TGTGCCAGTAGTGACAGGGGAGGTGGCAATCAGCCCCAGCATTTT
TRBJ1-4 many TRBV5-5 TRBD1 CASSSRPGTASQNEKLFF TGTGCCAGCAGCTCTCGCCCTGGGACAGCCAGTCAAAATGAAAAACTGTTTTTT
TRBJ1-1 . TRBV7-2 TRBD1 CASSFGQGWTEAFF TGTGCCAGCAGCTTCGGACAGGGGTGGACTGAAGCTTTCTTT